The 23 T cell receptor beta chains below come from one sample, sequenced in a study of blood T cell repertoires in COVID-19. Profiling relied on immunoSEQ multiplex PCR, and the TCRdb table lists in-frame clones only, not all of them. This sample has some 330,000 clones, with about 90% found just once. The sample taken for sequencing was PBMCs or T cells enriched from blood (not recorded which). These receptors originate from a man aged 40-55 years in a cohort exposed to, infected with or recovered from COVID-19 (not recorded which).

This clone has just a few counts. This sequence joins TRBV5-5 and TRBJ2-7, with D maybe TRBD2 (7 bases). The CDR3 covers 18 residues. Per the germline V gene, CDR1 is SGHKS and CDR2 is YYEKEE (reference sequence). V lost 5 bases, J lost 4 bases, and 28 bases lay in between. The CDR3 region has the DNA TGTGCCAGCAGGAAACAGGGTTTATCGGGCGGGAGTGGATACGAGCAGTACTTC. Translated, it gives CASRKQGLSGGSGYEQYF.

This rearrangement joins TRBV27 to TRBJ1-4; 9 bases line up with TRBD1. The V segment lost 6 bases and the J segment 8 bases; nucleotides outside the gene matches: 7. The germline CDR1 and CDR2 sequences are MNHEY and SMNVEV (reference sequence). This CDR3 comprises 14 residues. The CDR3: CASSPGQGEEKLFF. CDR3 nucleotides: TGTGCCAGCAGCCCGGGACAGGGTGAGGAAAAACTGTTTTTT.

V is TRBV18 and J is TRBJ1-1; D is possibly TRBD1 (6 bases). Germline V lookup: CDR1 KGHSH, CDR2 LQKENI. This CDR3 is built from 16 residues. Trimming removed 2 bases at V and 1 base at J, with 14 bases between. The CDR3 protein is CASSPRQGTPNTEAFF. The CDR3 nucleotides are TGTGCCAGCTCACCAAGGCAGGGGACCCCGAACACTGAAGCTTTCTTT. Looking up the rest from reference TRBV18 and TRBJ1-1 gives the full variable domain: NAGVMQNPRHLVRRRGQEARLRCSPMKGHSHVYWYRQLPEEGLKFMVYLQKENIIDESGMPKERFSAEFPKEGPSILRIQQVVRGDSAAYFCASSPRQGTPNTEAFFGQGTRLTVV.

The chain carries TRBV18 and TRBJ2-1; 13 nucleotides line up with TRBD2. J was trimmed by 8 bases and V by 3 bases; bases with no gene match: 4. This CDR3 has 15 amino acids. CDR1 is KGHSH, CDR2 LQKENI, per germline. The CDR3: CASSPGTSGKDEQFF. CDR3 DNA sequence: TGTGCCAGCTCACCCGGGACTAGCGGGAAGGATGAGCAGTTCTTC.

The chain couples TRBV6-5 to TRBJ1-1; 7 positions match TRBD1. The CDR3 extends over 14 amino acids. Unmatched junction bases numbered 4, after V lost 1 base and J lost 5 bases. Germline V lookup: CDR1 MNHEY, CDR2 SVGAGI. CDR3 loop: CASSYYDRATEAFF. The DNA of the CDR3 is TGTGCCAGCAGTTACTACGACAGGGCGACTGAAGCTTTCTTT.

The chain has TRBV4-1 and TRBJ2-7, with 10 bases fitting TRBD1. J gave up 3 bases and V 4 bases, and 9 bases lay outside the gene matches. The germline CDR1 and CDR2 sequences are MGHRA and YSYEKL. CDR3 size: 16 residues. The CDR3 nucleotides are TGCGCCAGCAGCCCCGGACCGGGACAGGGGTACTACGAGCAGTACTTC. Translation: CASSPGPGQGYYEQYF.

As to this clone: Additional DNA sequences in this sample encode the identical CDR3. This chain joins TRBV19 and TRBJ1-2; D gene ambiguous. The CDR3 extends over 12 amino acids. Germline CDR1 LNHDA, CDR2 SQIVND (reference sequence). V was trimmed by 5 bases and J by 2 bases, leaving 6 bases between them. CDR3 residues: CASSPRNYGYTF. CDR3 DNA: TGTGCCAGTAGTCCGAGAAACTATGGCTACACCTTC.

CDR3: CASSGEASGQPQHF. CDR3 coding DNA: TGTGCCAGCAGCGGAGAGGCTTCGGGTCAGCCCCAGCATTTT. The J gene is TRBJ1-5, the V gene TRBV9, with D hard to call. This CDR3 has 14 residues. V was cut by 3 bases and J by 6 bases, with 13 bases left in between. Germline assignment: CDR1 SGDLS and CDR2 YYNGEE.

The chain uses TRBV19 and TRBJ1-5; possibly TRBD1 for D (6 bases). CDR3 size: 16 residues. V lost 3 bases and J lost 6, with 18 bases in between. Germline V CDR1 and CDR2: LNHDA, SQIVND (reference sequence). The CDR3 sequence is CASSIGGRGPFQPQHF. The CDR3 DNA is TGTGCCAGTAGTATTGGAGGCAGGGGCCCCTTTCAGCCCCAGCATTTT.

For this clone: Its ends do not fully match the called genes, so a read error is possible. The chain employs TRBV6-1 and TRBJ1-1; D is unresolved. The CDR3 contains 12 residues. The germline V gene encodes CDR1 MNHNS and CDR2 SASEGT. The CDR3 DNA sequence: TGTGCCAGCAGGGAAGTAAACACTGAAGCTTTCTTT. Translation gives CASREVNTEAFF.

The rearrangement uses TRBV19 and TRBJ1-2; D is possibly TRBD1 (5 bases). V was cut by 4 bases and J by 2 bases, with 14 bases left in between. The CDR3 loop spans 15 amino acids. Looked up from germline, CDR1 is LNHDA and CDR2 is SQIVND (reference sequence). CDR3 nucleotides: TGTGCCAGTAGTACAACCGGGACTCCGAACTATGGCTACACCTTC. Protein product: CASSTTGTPNYGYTF.

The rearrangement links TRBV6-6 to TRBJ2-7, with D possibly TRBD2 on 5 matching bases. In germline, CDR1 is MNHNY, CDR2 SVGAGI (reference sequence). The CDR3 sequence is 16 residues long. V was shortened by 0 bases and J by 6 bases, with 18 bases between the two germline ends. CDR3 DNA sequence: TGTGCCAGCAGTTACTCCCTTGGACTGGTTAGTCCCGAGCAGTACTTC. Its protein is CASSYSLGLVSPEQYF.

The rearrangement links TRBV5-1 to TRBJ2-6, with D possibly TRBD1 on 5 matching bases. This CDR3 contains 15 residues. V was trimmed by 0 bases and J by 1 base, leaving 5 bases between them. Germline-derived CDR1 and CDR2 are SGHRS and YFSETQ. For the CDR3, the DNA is TGCGCCAGCAGCTTGGAGGGGTCTGGGGCCAACGTCCTGACTTTC. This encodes CASSLEGSGANVLTF. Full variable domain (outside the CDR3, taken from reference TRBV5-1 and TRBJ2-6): KAGVTQTPRYLIKTRGQQVTLSCSPISGHRSVSWYQQTPGQGLQFLFEYFSETQRNKGNFPGRFSGRQFSNSRSEMNVSTLELGDSALYLCASSLEGSGANVLTFGAGSRLTVL.

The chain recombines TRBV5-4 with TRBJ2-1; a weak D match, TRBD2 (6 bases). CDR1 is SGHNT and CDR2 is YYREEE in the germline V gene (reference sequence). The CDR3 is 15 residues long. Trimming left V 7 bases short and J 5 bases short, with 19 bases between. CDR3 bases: TGTGCCAGCGCAGCTGGGGCGGGAATTAACAATGAGCAGTTCTTC. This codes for CASAAGAGINNEQFF.

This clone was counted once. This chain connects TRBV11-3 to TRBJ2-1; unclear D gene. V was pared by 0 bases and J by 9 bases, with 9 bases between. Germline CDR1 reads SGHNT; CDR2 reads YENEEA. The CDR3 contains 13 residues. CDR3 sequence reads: CASSLEWSSEQFF. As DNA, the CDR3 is TGTGCCAGCAGCTTAGAGTGGAGTAGTGAGCAGTTCTTC.

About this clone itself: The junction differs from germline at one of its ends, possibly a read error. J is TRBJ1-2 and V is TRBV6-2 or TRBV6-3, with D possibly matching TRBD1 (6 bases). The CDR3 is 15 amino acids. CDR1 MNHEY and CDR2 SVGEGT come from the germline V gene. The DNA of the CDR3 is TGTGCCAGCAGCTACTACAGGGAATTCGGCTATGGCTACACCTTC. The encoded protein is CASSYYREFGYGYTF.

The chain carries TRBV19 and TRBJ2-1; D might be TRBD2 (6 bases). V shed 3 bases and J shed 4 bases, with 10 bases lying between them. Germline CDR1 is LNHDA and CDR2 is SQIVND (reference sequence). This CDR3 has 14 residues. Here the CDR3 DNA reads TGTGCCAGTAGTATGCGGGACTGGTACAATGAGCAGTTCTTC. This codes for CASSMRDWYNEQFF.

The CDR3 protein is CASSTTGAQNGYTF. CDR3 in DNA: TGTGCCAGTAGTACAACAGGGGCACAGAATGGCTACACCTTC. The chain couples TRBV19 to TRBJ1-2, with 7 bases aligning to TRBD1. This CDR3 contains 14 residues. The V segment lost 4 bases and the J segment 6 bases; nucleotides outside the gene matches: 8. Germline V gives CDR1 LNHDA, CDR2 SQIVND (reference sequence). Filled out from reference TRBV19 and TRBJ1-2, the complete variable domain reads DGGITQSPKYLFRKEGQNVTLSCEQNLNHDAMYWYRQDPGQGLRLIYYSQIVNDFQKGDIAEGYSVSREKKESFPLTVTSAQKNPTAFYLCASSTTGAQNGYTFGSGTRLTVV.

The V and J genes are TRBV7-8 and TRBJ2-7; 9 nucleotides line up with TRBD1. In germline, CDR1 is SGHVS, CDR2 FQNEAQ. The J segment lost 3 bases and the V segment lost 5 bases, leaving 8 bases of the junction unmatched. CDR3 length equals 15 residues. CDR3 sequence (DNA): TGTGCCAGCAGCCCACAGGGGGCCTCGAGCTACGAGCAGTACTTC. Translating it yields CASSPQGASSYEQYF.

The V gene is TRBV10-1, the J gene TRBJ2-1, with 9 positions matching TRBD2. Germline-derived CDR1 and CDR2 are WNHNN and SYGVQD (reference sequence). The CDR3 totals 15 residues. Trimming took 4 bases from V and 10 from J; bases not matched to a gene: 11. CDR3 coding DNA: TGCGCCAGCAGTGTGCTCGGCGGGAGGGCCATGGAGCAGTTCTTC. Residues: CASSVLGGRAMEQFF.

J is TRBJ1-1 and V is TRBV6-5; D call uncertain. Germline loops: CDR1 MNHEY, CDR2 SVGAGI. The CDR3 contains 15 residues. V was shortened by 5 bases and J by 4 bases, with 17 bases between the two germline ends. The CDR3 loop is CASSPERPGPTEAFF. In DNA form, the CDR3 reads TGTGCCAGCAGTCCCGAACGGCCGGGTCCCACTGAAGCTTTCTTT.

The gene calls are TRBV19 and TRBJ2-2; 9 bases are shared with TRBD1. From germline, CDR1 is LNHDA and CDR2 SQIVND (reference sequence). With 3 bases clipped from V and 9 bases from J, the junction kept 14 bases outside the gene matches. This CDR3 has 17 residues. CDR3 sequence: CASSMGTGTGTYRELFF. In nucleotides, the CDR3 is TGTGCCAGTAGTATGGGGACCGGGACAGGGACTTACCGGGAGCTGTTTTTT.

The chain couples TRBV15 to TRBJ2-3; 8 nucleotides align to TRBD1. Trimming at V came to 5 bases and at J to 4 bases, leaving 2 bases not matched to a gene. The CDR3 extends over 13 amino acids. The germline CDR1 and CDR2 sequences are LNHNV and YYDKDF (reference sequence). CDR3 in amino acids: CATSPGGADTQYF. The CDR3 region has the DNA TGTGCCACCAGCCCAGGGGGCGCAGATACGCAGTATTTT.